The clone carrying this T cell receptor beta chain was recorded many times. Its antigen is unknown. Germline-derived CDR1 and CDR2 are MGHRA and YSYEKL. Trimming stripped 0 bases from V and 2 bases from J, with 10 bases between. The CDR3 covers 15 residues. The source of the sample is a study of spatial heterogeneity in lung cancer. In the study overall: Averaged across combinations, each unique TCR and UMI pairing appeared more than ten times in raw reads, which were uncorrected.

TCRdb redid the calling of the 5' RACE reads with MiXCR, one entry per CDR3 protein. The sample contains 11,000 to 15,000 distinct CDR3 sequences, less than 14% of which appear only once. Regarding time point: sample taken at primary tumor resection. Whole RNA from tumor, nontumor lung or frozen PBMC was sequenced unsorted. Study conclusions and caveats: Blood carried ubiquitous expanded tumor TCRs more at resection than follow-up.

This sample comprised PBMCs, obtained at surgery. The chain has TRBV4-1 and TRBJ1-1; no definite D call. The origin of this receptor is a female donor with early-stage non-small cell lung cancer. Written as DNA, the CDR3 is TGCGCCAGCAGCCAAGACTCGACAATAAACACTGAAGCTTTCTTT. As protein: CASSQDSTINTEAFF.